This entry features one T cell receptor (beta chain) sequence. The antigen this receptor binds is unknown. No base-level quality is on record; no much larger clone is a single base apart. Using the deep immunoSEQ assay, multiplex PCR amplified TCR CDR3 regions from genomic DNA. Extracted genomic DNA from each cell subset was spread evenly across all wells of several immunoSEQ 96-well plates, with each plate serving as a replicate. For sorted subsets, approximately 210 ng genomic DNA, equal to 30,000 or so T cell genomes, was loaded into each replicate PCR. Purified libraries were quantified with a Qubit 3.0 fluorometer, sized on a Bioanalyzer 2100, and re-quantified with the KAPA Library Quantification kit. A separate single-read 150-cycle Illumina NextSeq 550 flow cell was used to sequence each immunoSEQ 96-well plate. From the authors' description of their analysis: Because the immunoSEQ output included only junctional sequences and no quality scores, the filtering could not be the same as the filtering used for full-length reads. To assign V/J genes and CDR3, sequences were annotated against IMGT germline references using PyIR, a Python wrapper for IgBLAST v1.9. Reads were removed for weak V/J assignments (E-value above 1e-6), missing CDR3, stop codons, out-of-frame junctions, or ambiguous translated residues. V3J clonotypes were defined by identical inferred V gene, J gene, and CDR3 amino acid sequence. Percentage overlap between repertoires was computed as shared unique clonotypes divided by the size of the smaller repertoire. Richness of each repertoire was evaluated using RTK rarefaction, the Chao1 estimator, and Recon v2.1 estimates of unobserved clonotypes. OLGA was used to compute generation probabilities for all TCRbeta clonotypes that the gDNA method yielded from a handful of donors. TCRdb stores this immuneACCESS table with in-frame sequences only. Part of the clones is absent; in the studies checked, under half of the shortfall reflects unresolved V genes, and no reason is known for the rest. That table is the source of V, J and clone size, and D and trimming were worked out from the DNA. This sample lists hundreds of thousands of clones; approximately 95% were detected once. The biggest ten clones account for approximately 0.11% of the sample.

CD8 naive samples were CD45RO-negative cells positively selected for CCR7, giving a CD45RA+CCR7+ population that excluded TemRA cells. The donors were healthy, HIV-negative adults who had no recently reported acute infections or vaccinations. All donors were Caucasian adults living in Nashville, Tennessee, USA. After blood collection by leukapheresis, PBMCs were isolated using Ficoll-Histopaque density gradient centrifugation and then cryopreserved in the vapor phase of liquid nitrogen. Analytical flow cytometry was used to check the purity and quantity of each magnetically sorted T cell population. Genomic DNA was isolated from each sorted fraction and quantified by UV absorbance on a Nanodrop 2000c. The data derive from a study of shared clonotypes between healthy human individuals (dated by TCRdb to 2019 to 2021). At the level of the whole study: A few men and a couple of women, aged 18 to 49 years, made up the cohort. For each donor, CD4 naive and CD4 memory were each run on three plates, CD8 naive on two plates, and CD8 memory on one plate. Leukapheresis yielded between about 0.9 and 9.5 billion PBMCs per donor. Libraries were prepared and TCR repertoires were sequenced by different laboratories using diverse techniques, in order to increase sequencing depth and limit assay-specific biases. The study deeply sequenced blood TCR repertoires of about 5 healthy adults to estimate repertoire size and the extent of clonotype sharing between individuals. On the study overall, not on this receptor specifically: Pairwise subsampling indicated that sequencing depth was expected to affect the degree of clonotype sharing among donors. Naive subsets generally had larger estimated clonotype richness than memory subsets did. Higher generation probabilities were observed for clonotypes shared by all four sorted-subset donors than for non-shared clonotypes. Because the study included a small number of donors, the genetic and exposure-history diversity represented was limited. Approximately 4.8% of naive CD4, 3% to 3.5% of naive CD8, 2.3% of memory CD4, and over 0.35% of memory CD8 clonotypes were shared across four donors. Sampling was limited to blood, and TCR repertoires in tissue likely differ from TCR repertoires in blood. Incomplete sequencing was indicated by rarefaction of sorted-subset datasets, despite the large sequencing depth.

V loses 2 bases of germline sequence and J loses 9 bases, and the interval between the two ends is 8 bases. The CDR1 and CDR2 encoded by the germline V gene are MNHNS and SASEGT. Its CDR3 holds 11 amino acids, cysteine through phenylalanine. Only the CDR3 portion is preserved as DNA: 33 bases, with reading frame beginning at the first base. The receptor's source is a woman aged 25 to 45 in good health. This chain joins TRBV6-1 to TRBJ2-7; TRBD2 might be the D gene, on 5 matching bases. Sequencing used naive CD8+ T cells sorted from blood. The sample's cell subset or site label, in plain terms: CD45RA+CCR7+. The nucleotides are TGTGCCAGCAGTGAATTGGGAGCGCAGTACTTC. Its amino acids are CASSELGAQYF.